This TCR beta chain was retrieved from a study of cytomegalovirus exposure and HLA in healthy donors. Study-level points and caveats: TRBV6-2, TRBV6-3 and some other V segments were excluded as indistinguishable.

With regard to this clone: Antigen: not known.

The PCR made use of 60 Vbeta and 13 Jbeta primers. TCRdb keeps only in-frame clones here, not all; method: immunoSEQ multiplex PCR. This sample yields approximately 300,000 clones, of which over 70% are seen a single time; around 0.33% belongs to the top ten. Germline V gene sequence: CDR1 SGHTA, CDR2 FQGNSA. Trimming took 2 bases from V and 5 from J; bases not matched to a gene: 5. The CDR3 sequence is 15 residues long. Donors sampled were nominally healthy, though unrecorded immune exposures were likely. This sequence joins TRBV7-2 and TRBJ1-2; 10 positions match TRBD1. What was sequenced was PBMCs. This TCR was recovered from a girl aged 2-10 years in good health and CMV-seronegative. The CDR3 region is CASSLPPGQGYGYTF. For the CDR3, the DNA is TGTGCCAGCAGCTTACCGCCGGGACAGGGGTATGGCTACACCTTC. Combining the CDR3 with reference TRBV7-2 and TRBJ1-2 gives the whole variable domain GAGVSQSPSNKVTEKGKDVELRCDPISGHTALYWYRQSLGQGLEFLIYFQGNSAPDKSGLPSDRFSAERTGGSVSTLTIQRTQQEDSAVYLCASSLPPGQGYGYTFGSGTRLTVV.